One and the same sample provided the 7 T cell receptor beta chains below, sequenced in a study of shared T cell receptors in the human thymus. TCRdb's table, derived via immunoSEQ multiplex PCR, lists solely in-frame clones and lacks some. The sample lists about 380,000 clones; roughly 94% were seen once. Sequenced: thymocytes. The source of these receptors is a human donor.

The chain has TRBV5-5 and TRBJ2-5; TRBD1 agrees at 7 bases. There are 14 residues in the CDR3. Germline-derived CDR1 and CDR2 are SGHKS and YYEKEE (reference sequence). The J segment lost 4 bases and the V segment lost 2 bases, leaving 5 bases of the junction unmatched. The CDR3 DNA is TGTGCCAGCAGCTTTTACAGGGGAAGAGAGACCCAGTACTTC. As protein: CASSFYRGRETQYF.

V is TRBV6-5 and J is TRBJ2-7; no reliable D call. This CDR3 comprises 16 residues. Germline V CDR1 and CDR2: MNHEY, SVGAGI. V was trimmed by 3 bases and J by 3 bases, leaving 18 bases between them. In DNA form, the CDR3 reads TGTGCCAGCAGTTATATAGCACCACGAAAGTTCTACGAGCAGTACTTC. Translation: CASSYIAPRKFYEQYF.

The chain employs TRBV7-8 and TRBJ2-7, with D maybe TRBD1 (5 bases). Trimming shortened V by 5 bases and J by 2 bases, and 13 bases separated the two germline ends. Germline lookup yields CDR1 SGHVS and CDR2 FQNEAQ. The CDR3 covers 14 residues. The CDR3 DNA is TGTGCCAGCAGCCCCCCAGGGATCCCCTACGAGCAGTACTTC. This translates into CASSPPGIPYEQYF.

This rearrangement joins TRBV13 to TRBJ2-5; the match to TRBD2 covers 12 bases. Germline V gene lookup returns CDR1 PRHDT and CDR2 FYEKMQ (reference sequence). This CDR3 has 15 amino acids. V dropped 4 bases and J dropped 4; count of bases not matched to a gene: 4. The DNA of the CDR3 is TGTGCCAGCAGCTCGAGGACTAGCGGGACAGAGACCCAGTACTTC. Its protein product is CASSSRTSGTETQYF.

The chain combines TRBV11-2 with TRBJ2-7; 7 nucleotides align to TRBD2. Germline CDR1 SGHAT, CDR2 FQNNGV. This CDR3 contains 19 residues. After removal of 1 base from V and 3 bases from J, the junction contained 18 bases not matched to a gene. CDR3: CASSLGRMLAERRNYEQYF. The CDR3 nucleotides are TGTGCCAGCAGCTTAGGCCGGATGCTAGCGGAACGTCGCAACTACGAGCAGTACTTC. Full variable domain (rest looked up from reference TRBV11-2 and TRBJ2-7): EAGVAQSPRYKIIEKRQSVAFWCNPISGHATLYWYQQILGQGPKLLIQFQNNGVVDDSQLPKDRFSAERLKGVDSTLKIQPAKLEDSAVYLCASSLGRMLAERRNYEQYFGPGTRLTVT.

For the CDR3, the DNA is TGTGCCAGCAGCCAAGGGGTAGCGGCGGAATCCTACGAGCAGTACTTC. This encodes CASSQGVAAESYEQYF. The J gene is TRBJ2-7, the V gene TRBV5-5; D may be TRBD2 (6 bases). Germline V CDR1 and CDR2: SGHKS, YYEKEE (reference sequence). V lost 4 bases, J lost 1 base, and 18 bases lay in between. CDR3 length equals 16 residues.

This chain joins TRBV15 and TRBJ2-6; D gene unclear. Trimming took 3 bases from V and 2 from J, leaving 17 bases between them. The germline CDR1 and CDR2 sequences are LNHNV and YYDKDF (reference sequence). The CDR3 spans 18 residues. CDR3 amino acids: CATSRRFKGYPGANVLTF. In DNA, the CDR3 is TGTGCCACCAGCAGGAGGTTTAAGGGTTACCCTGGGGCCAACGTCCTGACTTTC.